Shown below are 19 T cell receptor beta chains from a single sample sequenced in a study of CD8 T cells in ankylosing spondylitis. A single record per CDR3 protein comes from TCRdb applying MiXCR to the 5' RACE reads. The sample holds about 150,000 distinct CDR3 sequences, more than 9.5% seen once. The sample consisted of blood, either unsorted or a sorted T cell fraction (not recorded which). Receptor source: a female donor with ankylosing spondylitis or in good health (not recorded which).

This clonotype was recorded many times. For the CDR3, the DNA is TGCGCCAGCAGCAGCGGGGGGGCCGAGACCCAGTACTTC. Amino acid sequence: CASSSGGAETQYF. This chain uses TRBV5-1 with TRBJ2-5, with 10 nucleotides matching TRBD2. CDR1 and CDR2 (germline): SGHRS, YFSETQ. After removal of 4 bases from V and 5 bases from J, the junction contained 2 bases not matched to a gene. The CDR3 has 13 amino acids.

This clonotype was seen ten or more times. V usage is TRBV2 and J usage is TRBJ2-7, with 8 nucleotides matching TRBD1. Germline V lookup: CDR1 SNHLY, CDR2 FYNNEI. The CDR3 length is 14 residues. Trimming cost V 6 bases and J 6 bases; bases outside gene matches: 10. DNA of the CDR3: TGTGCCAGCAGCGGAGGACAGGGTAGGGGCGAGCAGTACTTC. It yields the protein CASSGGQGRGEQYF.

Many counts were recorded for this clonotype. V gene TRBV5-1 combines with J gene TRBJ2-2; the match to TRBD2 covers 11 bases. Germline lookup yields CDR1 SGHRS and CDR2 YFSETQ. With V trimmed by 4 bases and J by 2 bases, 7 bases remained unmatched. There are 17 residues in the CDR3. CDR3 amino acids: CASSPTSGRGNTGELFF. Written as DNA, the CDR3 is TGCGCCAGCAGCCCAACTAGCGGGAGAGGAAACACCGGGGAGCTGTTTTTT.

This clonotype was seen at least ten times. V gene TRBV20-1 combines with J gene TRBJ2-1; 12 nucleotides match TRBD2. Germline V lookup: CDR1 DFQATT, CDR2 SNEGSKA (reference sequence). V dropped 6 bases and J dropped 0; count of bases not matched to a gene: 9. The length of the CDR3 is 17 residues. In DNA form, the CDR3 reads TGCAGTGCCCCGACTAGCGGGGGACTCCCCTCCTACAATGAGCAGTTCTTC. Residues: CSAPTSGGLPSYNEQFF.

There are many counts of this clonotype. The chain carries TRBV28 and TRBJ1-2; D gene unclear. CDR1 MDHEN and CDR2 SYDVKM come from the germline V gene. This CDR3 spans 13 amino acids. Trimming took off 7 bases at V and 0 bases at J, with 9 bases between the two ends. The CDR3, as DNA: TGTGCCAGCATTGCGACAACTAACTATGGCTACACCTTC. This codes for CASIATTNYGYTF.

This clonotype was counted ten times or more. V is TRBV12-3 or TRBV12-4 and J is TRBJ2-1; TRBD2 agrees at 11 bases. V shed 3 bases and J 6 bases; nucleotides not matched to a gene: 10. The CDR3 spans 17 residues. CDR3 loop: CASSLGPQLAGGNEQFF. The CDR3 region has the DNA TGTGCCAGCAGTTTGGGGCCCCAGCTAGCGGGAGGCAATGAGCAGTTCTTC.

The table lists this clonotype with many counts. The chain is built from TRBV18 and TRBJ1-3; D gene ambiguous. There are 15 residues in the CDR3. Per germline, CDR1 KGHSH and CDR2 LQKENI. Trimming shortened V by 3 bases and J by 0 bases, and 9 bases separated the two germline ends. As DNA, the CDR3 is TGTGCCAGCTCACCCTCGAGGAGCTCTGGAAACACCATATATTTT. This sequence encodes CASSPSRSSGNTIYF.

As concerns this clonotype: A junction end diverges from the germline sequence, so it may reflect a read error. The genes are TRBV5-5 and TRBJ1-2; 9 bases align to TRBD1. The CDR3 runs 12 residues. Germline V gives CDR1 SGHKS, CDR2 YYEKEE (reference sequence). CDR3 bases: TGTGCCAGCGGACGGACAGGGGACTTACTCGCCTTC. It yields the protein CASGRTGDLLAF.

This clonotype appeared a few times. This rearrangement joins TRBV7-8 to TRBJ2-7; TRBD2 agrees at 10 bases. Germline trimming cut 4 bases from V and 0 bases from J; bases unmatched to any gene: 3. The CDR3 has 15 residues. Germline V gene lookup returns CDR1 SGHVS and CDR2 FQNEAQ. The CDR3 DNA reads as TGTGCCAGCAGCTCTAGCGGGAGCAGCTCCTACGAGCAGTACTTC. This codes for CASSSSGSSSYEQYF.

This clonotype has ten or more counts. The V call is TRBV10-3, the J call TRBJ2-1, with a possible D match to TRBD2 (6 bases). This CDR3 contains 13 residues. V lost 3 bases to trimming and J lost 7 bases, with 10 bases between them. The germline V gene encodes CDR1 ENHRY and CDR2 SYGVKD. CDR3 protein: CAISDWRENEQFF. The CDR3 nucleotides are TGTGCCATCAGTGATTGGCGGGAAAATGAGCAGTTCTTC.

This clonotype has more than one count but fewer than ten. In DNA form, the CDR3 reads TGCAGTGCCTCGGGACAGGGGGCCCACGAGCAGTACTTC. As protein: CSASGQGAHEQYF. The V gene is TRBV20-1, the J gene TRBJ2-7; 12 bases line up with TRBD1. The CDR3 runs to 13 residues. The trim removed 6 bases at V and 5 bases at J, leaving 5 bases unmatched. Germline CDR1 reads DFQATT; CDR2 reads SNEGSKA (reference sequence).

Only a few counts were recorded for this clonotype. V is TRBV20-1 and J is TRBJ2-7; 9 bases map to TRBD1. With V trimmed by 6 bases and J by 2 bases, 5 bases remained unmatched. CDR1 is DFQATT and CDR2 is SNEGSKA in the germline V gene (reference sequence). CDR3 length equals 13 residues. The CDR3 nucleotides are TGCAGTGCCCCGGGACAGGGAGCCTACGAGCAGTACTTC. It specifies CSAPGQGAYEQYF.

Comments on this clonotype: At one of its ends the junction is not consistent with the germline gene, which may arise from a read error. The chain recombines TRBV7-8 with TRBJ2-3; D is unclear. CDR1 is SGHVS and CDR2 is FQNEAQ in the germline V gene. There are 14 residues in the CDR3. The CDR3 spells CANSTQAVLDTQYF. The CDR3 nucleotides are TGTGCCAACAGCACTCAGGCCGTCCTGGATACGCAGTATTTT.

The sample holds many counts of this clonotype. This chain joins TRBV29-1 and TRBJ1-2; 8 bases map to TRBD1. The CDR3 runs 13 residues. The J segment lost 5 bases and the V segment lost 4 bases, leaving 6 bases of the junction unmatched. Germline V gene data show CDR1 as SQVTM and CDR2 as ANQGSEA. CDR3 coding DNA: TGCAGCGTTGGGGGTAGGACAGGGTATGGCTACACCTTC. As protein: CSVGGRTGYGYTF.

This clonotype has only a few counts. V gene TRBV7-6 combines with J gene TRBJ1-1; TRBD1 is a possible D gene (5 bases). The CDR3 sequence is 19 residues long. From germline, CDR1 is SGHVS and CDR2 FNYEAQ. V shed 0 bases and J shed 4 bases, with 24 bases lying between them. The DNA for the CDR3 is TGTGCCAGCAGCTTAGCGGACCAGGGCCGGGTTGGCGCACGCACTGAAGCTTTCTTT. It codes for CASSLADQGRVGARTEAFF.

This clonotype was seen many times. The chain uses TRBV7-9 and TRBJ2-7; D might be TRBD1 or TRBD2, each matching 5 bases. This CDR3 is 13 amino acids long. The germline V gene encodes CDR1 SEHNR and CDR2 FQNEAQ (reference sequence). V was clipped by 6 bases and J by 3 bases, with 12 bases between them. In DNA, the CDR3 is TGTGCCAGCAGTTCTTGGGACGACTACGAGCAGTACTTC. Residues: CASSSWDDYEQYF. Looking up the rest from reference TRBV7-9 and TRBJ2-7 gives the full variable domain: DTGVSQNPRHKITKRGQNVTFRCDPISEHNRLYWYRQTLGQGPEFLTYFQNEAQLEKSRLLSDRFSAERPKGSFSTLEIQRTEQGDSAMYLCASSSWDDYEQYFGPGTRLTVT.

This clonotype was seen at least ten times. This chain uses TRBV12-3 or TRBV12-4 with TRBJ1-5; D is unclear. CDR3 length: 16 amino acids. Trimming pared 1 base from V and 3 bases from J, leaving 13 bases between. In DNA form, the CDR3 reads TGTGCCAGCAGTTTAGGAGGTAGCGTAAACAATCAGCCCCAGCATTTT. Protein: CASSLGGSVNNQPQHF.

There are many counts of this clonotype. The chain carries TRBV20-1 and TRBJ1-3; 8 positions agree with TRBD1. The CDR3 contains 15 residues. Germline CDR1 DFQATT, CDR2 SNEGSKA (reference sequence). Losses at the gene ends were 1 base for V and 2 bases for J; bases not matched to a gene: 4. CDR3 in amino acids: CSARVRTGTGNTIYF. As DNA, the CDR3 is TGCAGTGCTAGAGTCCGGACAGGGACTGGAAACACCATATATTTT.

The sample holds many counts of this clonotype. This chain connects TRBV6-1 to TRBJ1-5, with D unclear. Trimming removed 3 bases at V and 1 base at J, with 7 bases between. Looked up from germline, CDR1 is MNHNS and CDR2 is SASEGT. The CDR3 spans 14 residues. The CDR3, as DNA: TGTGCCAGCAGTGATTATGACAGCAATCAGCCCCAGCATTTT. Protein: CASSDYDSNQPQHF.